This TCR beta chain is from a study of blood T cell repertoires in COVID-19. This table comes from immunoSEQ multiplex PCR, and its TCRdb copy is limited to in-frame clones, with some not included. The sample has roughly 200,000 clones, about 85% seen once. Seattle participants joined during active infection and were tracked over time. The CDR3 has 16 residues. Germline trimming cut 1 base from V and 5 bases from J; bases unmatched to any gene: 7. Looked up from germline, CDR1 is LGHNA and CDR2 is YSLEER. The TCR sequence derives from a woman aged 40 to 49 with COVID-19, enrolled during active disease. Sequencing input: peripheral blood. V usage is TRBV4-3 and J usage is TRBJ2-2; 7 positions match TRBD2. CDR3 nucleotides: TGCGCCAGCAGCCAAGGAGAACGGGAGGCGACCGGGGAGCTGTTTTTT. Its translation is CASSQGEREATGELFF.